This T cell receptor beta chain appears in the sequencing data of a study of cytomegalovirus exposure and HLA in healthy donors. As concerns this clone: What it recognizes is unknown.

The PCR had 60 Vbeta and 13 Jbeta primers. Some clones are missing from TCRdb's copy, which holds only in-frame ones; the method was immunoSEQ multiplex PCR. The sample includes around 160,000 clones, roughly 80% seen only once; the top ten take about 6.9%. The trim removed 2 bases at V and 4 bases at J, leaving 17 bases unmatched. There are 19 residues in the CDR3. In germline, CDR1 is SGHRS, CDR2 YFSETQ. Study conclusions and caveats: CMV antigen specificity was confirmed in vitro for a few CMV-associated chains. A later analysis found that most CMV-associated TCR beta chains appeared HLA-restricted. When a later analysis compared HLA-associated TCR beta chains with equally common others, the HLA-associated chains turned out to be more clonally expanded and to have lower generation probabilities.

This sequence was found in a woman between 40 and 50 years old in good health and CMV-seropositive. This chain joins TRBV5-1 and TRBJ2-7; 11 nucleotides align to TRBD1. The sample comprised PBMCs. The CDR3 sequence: CASSLIPTLAGQGEYEQYF. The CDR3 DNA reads TGCGCCAGCAGCTTAATACCGACCTTGGCGGGACAGGGGGAATACGAGCAGTACTTC.